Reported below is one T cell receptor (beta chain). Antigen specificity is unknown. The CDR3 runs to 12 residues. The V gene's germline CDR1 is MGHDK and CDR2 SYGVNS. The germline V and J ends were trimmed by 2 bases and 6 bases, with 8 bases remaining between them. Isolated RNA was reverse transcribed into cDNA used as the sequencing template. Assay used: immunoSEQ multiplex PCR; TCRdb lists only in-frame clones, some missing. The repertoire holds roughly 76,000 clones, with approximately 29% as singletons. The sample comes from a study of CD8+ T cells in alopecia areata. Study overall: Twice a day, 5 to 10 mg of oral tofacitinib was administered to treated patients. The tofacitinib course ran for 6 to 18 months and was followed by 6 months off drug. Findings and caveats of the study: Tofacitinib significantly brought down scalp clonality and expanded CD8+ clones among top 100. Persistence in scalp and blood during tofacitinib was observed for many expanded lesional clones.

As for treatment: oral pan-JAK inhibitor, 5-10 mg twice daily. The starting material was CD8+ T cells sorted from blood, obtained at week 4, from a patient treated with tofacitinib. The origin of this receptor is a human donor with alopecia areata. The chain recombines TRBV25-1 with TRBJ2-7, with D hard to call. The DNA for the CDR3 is TGTGCCAGCAGTGAAACCGGAAGCGAGCAGTACTTC. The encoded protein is CASSETGSEQYF.